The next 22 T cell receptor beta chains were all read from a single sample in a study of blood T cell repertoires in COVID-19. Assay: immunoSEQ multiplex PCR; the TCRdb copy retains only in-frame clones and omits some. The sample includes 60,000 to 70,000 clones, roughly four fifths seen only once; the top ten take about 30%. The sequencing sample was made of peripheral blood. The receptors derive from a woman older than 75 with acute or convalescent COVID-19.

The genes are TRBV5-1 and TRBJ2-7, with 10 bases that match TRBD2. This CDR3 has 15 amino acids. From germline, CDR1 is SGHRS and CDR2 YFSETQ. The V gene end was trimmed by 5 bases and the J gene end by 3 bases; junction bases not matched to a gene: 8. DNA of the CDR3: TGCGCCAGCAGAGTCCAAGCGGGAGGGTTCTACGAGCAGTACTTC. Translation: CASRVQAGGFYEQYF.

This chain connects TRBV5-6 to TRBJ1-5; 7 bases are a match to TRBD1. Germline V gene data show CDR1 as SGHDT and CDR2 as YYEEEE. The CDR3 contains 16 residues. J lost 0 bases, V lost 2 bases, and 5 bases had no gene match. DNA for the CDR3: TGTGCCAGCAGCTTCCGGACAGGCAATAGCAATCAGCCCCAGCATTTT. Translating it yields CASSFRTGNSNQPQHF.

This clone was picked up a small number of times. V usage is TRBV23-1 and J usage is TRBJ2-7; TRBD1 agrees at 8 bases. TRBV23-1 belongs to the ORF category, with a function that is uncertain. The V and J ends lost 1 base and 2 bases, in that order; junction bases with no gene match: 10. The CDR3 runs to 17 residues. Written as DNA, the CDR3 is TGCGCCAGCAGTCAATTCCCACTCGGGACAGGAGCCTACGAGCAGTACTTC. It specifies CASSQFPLGTGAYEQYF.

The CDR3 nucleotides read TGTGCCAGCAGCCGCCAGGGGCCCAATAGCAATCAGCCCCAGCATTTT. It translates to CASSRQGPNSNQPQHF. The V and J genes are TRBV4-2 and TRBJ1-5, with a possible D match to TRBD1 (6 bases). V was pared by 4 bases and J by 0 bases, with 13 bases between. The germline gives CDR1 LGHNA, CDR2 YNFKEQ. The CDR3 totals 16 residues.

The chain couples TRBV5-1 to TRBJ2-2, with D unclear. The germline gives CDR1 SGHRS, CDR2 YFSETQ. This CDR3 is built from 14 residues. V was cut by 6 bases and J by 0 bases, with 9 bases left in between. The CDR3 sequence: CASTWSSNTGELFF. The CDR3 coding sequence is TGCGCCAGCACCTGGAGCTCGAACACCGGGGAGCTGTTTTTT.

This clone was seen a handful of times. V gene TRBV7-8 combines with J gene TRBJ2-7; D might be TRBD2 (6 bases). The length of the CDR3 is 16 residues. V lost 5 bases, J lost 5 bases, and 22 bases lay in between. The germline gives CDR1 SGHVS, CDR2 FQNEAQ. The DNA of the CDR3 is TGTGCCAGCAGCCCCCCTGGGCGGCGGGATAGCAACGAGCAGTACTTC. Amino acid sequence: CASSPPGRRDSNEQYF.

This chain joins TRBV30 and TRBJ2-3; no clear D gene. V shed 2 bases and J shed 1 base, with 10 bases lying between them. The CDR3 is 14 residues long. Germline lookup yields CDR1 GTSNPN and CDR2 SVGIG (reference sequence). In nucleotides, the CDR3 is TGTGCCTGGAGTTTTGTTGGAGGCACAGATACGCAGTATTTT. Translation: CAWSFVGGTDTQYF.

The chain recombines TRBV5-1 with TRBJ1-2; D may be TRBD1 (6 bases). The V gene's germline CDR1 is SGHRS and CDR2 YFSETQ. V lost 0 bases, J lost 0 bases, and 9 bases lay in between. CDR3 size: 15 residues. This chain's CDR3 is CASSLGWDTNYGYTF. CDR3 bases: TGCGCCAGCAGCTTGGGTTGGGACACTAACTATGGCTACACCTTC.

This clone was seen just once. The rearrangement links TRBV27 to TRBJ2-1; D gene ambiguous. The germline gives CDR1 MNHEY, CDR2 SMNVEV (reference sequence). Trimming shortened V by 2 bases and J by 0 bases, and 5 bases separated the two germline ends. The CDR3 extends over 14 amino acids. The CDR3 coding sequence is TGTGCCAGCAGTTTAAGGAGCTCCTACAATGAGCAGTTCTTC. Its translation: CASSLRSSYNEQFF.

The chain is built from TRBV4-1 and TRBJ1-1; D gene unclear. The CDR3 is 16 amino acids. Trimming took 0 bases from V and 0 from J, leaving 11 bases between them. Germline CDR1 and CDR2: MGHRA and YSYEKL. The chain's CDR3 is CASSQDKDNMNTEAFF. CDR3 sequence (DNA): TGCGCCAGCAGCCAAGATAAAGACAACATGAACACTGAAGCTTTCTTT.

CDR3 in amino acids: CASSYTSGSYTQYF. The CDR3 DNA reads as TGTGCCAGCAGTTATACTAGCGGGAGTTATACGCAGTATTTT. The chain uses TRBV28 and TRBJ2-3; TRBD2 matches at 11 bases. J gave up 7 bases and V 4 bases, and 4 bases lay outside the gene matches. The CDR3 has 14 amino acids. Germline V gives CDR1 MDHEN, CDR2 SYDVKM.

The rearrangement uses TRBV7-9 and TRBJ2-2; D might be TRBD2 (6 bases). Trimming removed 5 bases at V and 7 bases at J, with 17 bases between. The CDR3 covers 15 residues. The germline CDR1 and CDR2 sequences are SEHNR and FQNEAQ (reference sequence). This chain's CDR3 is CASSPATSFGGELFF. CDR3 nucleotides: TGTGCCAGCAGCCCCGCGACTAGTTTCGGCGGGGAGCTGTTTTTT. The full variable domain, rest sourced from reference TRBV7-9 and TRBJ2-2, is DTGVSQNPRHKITKRGQNVTFRCDPISEHNRLYWYRQTLGQGPEFLTYFQNEAQLEKSRLLSDRFSAERPKGSFSTLEIQRTEQGDSAMYLCASSPATSFGGELFFGEGSRLTVL.

CDR3 in DNA: TGTGCCAGCAGCATCCGACTAGCGGGGTCATACAATGAGCAGTTCTTC. Translated, it gives CASSIRLAGSYNEQFF. This chain links TRBV9 with TRBJ2-1; 11 nucleotides agree with TRBD2. This CDR3 contains 16 residues. J gave up 4 bases and V 4 bases, and 7 bases lay outside the gene matches. The germline gives CDR1 SGDLS, CDR2 YYNGEE.

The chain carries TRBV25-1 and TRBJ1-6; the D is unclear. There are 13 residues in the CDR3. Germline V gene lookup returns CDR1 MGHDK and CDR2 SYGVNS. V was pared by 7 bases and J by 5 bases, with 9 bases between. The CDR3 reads CASTRRDNSPLHF. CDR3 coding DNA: TGTGCCAGCACAAGACGGGATAATTCACCCCTCCACTTT.

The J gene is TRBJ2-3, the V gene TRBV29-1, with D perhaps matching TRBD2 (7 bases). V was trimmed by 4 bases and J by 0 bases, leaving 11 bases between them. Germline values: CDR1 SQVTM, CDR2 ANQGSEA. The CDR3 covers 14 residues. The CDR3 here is CSVGGGESTDTQYF. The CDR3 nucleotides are TGCAGCGTTGGGGGGGGCGAGAGCACAGATACGCAGTATTTT.

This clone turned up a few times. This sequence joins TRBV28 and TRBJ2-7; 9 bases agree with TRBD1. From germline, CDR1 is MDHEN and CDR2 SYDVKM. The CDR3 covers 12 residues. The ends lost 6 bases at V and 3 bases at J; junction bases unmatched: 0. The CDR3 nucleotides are TGTGCCAGCAGGGGACAGGGCTACGAGCAGTACTTC. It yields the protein CASRGQGYEQYF.

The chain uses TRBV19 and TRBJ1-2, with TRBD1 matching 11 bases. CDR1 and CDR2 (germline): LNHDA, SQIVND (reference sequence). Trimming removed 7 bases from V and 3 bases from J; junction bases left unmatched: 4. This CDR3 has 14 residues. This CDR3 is CASNRDRGYYGYTF. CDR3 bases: TGTGCCAGTAATAGGGACAGGGGGTACTATGGCTACACCTTC. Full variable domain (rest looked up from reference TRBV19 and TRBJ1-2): DGGITQSPKYLFRKEGQNVTLSCEQNLNHDAMYWYRQDPGQGLRLIYYSQIVNDFQKGDIAEGYSVSREKKESFPLTVTSAQKNPTAFYLCASNRDRGYYGYTFGSGTRLTVV.

The CDR3 loop is CASSEAGGRAQHF. The DNA for the CDR3 is TGTGCCAGCAGTGAGGCAGGGGGTAGGGCCCAGCATTTT. The V gene is TRBV6-1, the J gene TRBJ1-5; 7 nucleotides align to TRBD1. The J segment lost 11 bases and the V segment lost 3 bases, leaving 7 bases of the junction unmatched. Germline values: CDR1 MNHNS, CDR2 SASEGT. The CDR3 contains 13 residues.

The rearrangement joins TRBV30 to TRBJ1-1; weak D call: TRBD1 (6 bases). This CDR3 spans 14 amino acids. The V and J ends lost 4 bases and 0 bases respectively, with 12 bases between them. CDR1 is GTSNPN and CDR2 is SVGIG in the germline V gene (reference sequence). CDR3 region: CAWTRDIMNTEAFF. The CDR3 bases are TGTGCCTGGACACGGGACATCATGAACACTGAAGCTTTCTTT.

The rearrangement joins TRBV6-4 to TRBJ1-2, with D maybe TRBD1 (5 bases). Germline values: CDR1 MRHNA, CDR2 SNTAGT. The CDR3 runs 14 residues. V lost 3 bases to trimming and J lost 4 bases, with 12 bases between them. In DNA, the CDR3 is TGTGCCAGCAGTGATTGGAACAGGCGCTATGGCTACACCTTC. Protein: CASSDWNRRYGYTF.

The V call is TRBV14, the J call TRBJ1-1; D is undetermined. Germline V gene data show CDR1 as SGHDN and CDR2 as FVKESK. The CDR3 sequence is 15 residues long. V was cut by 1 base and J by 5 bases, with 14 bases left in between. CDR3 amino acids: CASSQVPGGLTEAFF. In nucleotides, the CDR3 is TGTGCCAGCAGCCAAGTTCCAGGAGGGCTTACTGAAGCTTTCTTT.

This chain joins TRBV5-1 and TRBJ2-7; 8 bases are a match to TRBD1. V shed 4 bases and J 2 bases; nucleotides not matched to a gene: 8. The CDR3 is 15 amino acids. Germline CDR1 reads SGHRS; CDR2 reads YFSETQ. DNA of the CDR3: TGCGCCAGCAGCCCGCGGACAGGGTCCACCTACGAGCAGTACTTC. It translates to CASSPRTGSTYEQYF.